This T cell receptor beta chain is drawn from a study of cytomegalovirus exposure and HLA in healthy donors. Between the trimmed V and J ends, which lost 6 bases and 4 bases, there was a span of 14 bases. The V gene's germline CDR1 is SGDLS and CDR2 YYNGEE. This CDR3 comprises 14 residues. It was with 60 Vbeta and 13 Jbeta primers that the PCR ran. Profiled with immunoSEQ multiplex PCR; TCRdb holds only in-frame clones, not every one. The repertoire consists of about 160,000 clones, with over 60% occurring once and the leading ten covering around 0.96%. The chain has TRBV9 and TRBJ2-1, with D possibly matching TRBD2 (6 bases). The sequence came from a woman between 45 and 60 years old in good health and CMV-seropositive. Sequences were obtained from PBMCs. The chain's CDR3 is CASNMGGVYNEQFF. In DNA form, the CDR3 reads TGTGCCAGCAACATGGGCGGGGTTTACAATGAGCAGTTCTTC.